This TCR beta chain comes out of a study of cytomegalovirus exposure and HLA in healthy donors. This PCR relied on a set of 60 Vbeta primers and 13 Jbeta primers. Assay used: immunoSEQ multiplex PCR; TCRdb lists only in-frame clones, some missing. Counted here are some 190,000 clones, about three quarters occurring once; the ten biggest clones make up around 1.5%. Comment on this clone: Its specificity is not known.

The study's findings and limits: When analyzed later, a missense DCLRE1C variant was found to be linked to TCR beta V- and J-gene trimming. A few chains tied to CMV proved CMV antigen-specific in vitro. It was reported in a later analysis that an Asian-associated ancestry cluster showed fewer N-insertions than the approximately 670-donor mean.

V shed 3 bases, J shed 3 bases, and the junction held 1 base outside the gene matches. From germline, CDR1 is SGHVS and CDR2 FNYEAQ. CDR3 length equals 15 residues. This receptor was taken from a man between 18 and 35 years old in good health and CMV-seronegative. The material sequenced was PBMCs. The chain carries TRBV7-6 and TRBJ2-1, with 11 bases aligning to TRBD2. CDR3 coding DNA: TGTGCCAGCAGCTTGGGGACTAGCGGCTACAATGAGCAGTTCTTC. This codes for CASSLGTSGYNEQFF.